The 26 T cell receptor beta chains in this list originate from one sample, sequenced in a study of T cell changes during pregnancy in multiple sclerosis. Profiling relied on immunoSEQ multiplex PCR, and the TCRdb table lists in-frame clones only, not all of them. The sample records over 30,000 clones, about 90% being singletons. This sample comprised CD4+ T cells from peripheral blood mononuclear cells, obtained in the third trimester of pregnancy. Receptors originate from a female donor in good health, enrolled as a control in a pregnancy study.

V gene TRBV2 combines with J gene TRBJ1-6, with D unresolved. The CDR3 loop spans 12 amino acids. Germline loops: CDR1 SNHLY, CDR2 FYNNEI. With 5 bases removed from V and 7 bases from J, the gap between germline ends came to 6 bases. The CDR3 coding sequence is TGTGCCAGCAGTTTACAGAATTCACCCCTCCACTTT. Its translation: CASSLQNSPLHF.

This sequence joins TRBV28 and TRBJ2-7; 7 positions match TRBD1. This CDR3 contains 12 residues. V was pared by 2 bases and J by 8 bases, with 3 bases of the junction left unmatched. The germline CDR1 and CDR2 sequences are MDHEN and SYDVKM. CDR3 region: CASSLGRGKQYF. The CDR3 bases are TGTGCCAGCAGTTTAGGCAGGGGGAAGCAGTACTTC.

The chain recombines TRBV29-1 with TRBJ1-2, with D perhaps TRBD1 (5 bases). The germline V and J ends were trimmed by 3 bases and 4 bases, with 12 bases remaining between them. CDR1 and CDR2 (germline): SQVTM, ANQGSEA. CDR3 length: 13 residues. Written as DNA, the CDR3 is TGCAGCGTTGAGTGGCAGGGACTCTATGGCTACACCTTC. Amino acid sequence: CSVEWQGLYGYTF.

CDR3 sequence: CASSTVRDLTTYEQYF. CDR3 DNA sequence: TGTGCCAGCAGCACGGTCCGGGACTTAACCACTTACGAGCAGTACTTC. The rearrangement uses TRBV21-1 and TRBJ2-7; the table's D call of TRBD2 was not tested on the DNA. TRBV21-1 counts as a pseudogene. The CDR3 consists of 16 residues.

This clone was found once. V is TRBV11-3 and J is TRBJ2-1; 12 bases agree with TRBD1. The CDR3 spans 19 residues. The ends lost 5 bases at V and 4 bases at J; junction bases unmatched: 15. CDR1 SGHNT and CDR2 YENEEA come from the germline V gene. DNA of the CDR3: TGTGCCAGCAGCCTCCCCTTCCGGGACAGGGGGCAACTATACAATGAGCAGTTCTTC. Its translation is CASSLPFRDRGQLYNEQFF.

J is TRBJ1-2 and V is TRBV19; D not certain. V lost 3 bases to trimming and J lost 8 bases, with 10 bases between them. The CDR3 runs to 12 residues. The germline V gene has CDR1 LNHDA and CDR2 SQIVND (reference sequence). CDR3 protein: CASSIAGSGYTF. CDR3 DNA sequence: TGTGCCAGTAGTATCGCGGGATCGGGCTACACCTTC.

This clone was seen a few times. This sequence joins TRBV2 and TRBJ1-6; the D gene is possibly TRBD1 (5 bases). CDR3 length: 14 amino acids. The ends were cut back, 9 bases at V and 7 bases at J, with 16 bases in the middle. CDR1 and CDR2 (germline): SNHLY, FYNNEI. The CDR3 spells CASDLGHQNSPLHF. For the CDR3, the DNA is TGTGCCAGTGACTTAGGACACCAAAATTCACCCCTCCACTTT. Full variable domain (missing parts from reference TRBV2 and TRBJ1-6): EPEVTQTPSHQVTQMGQEVILRCVPISNHLYFYWYRQILGQKVEFLVSFYNNEISEKSEIFDDQFSVERPDGSNFTLKIRSTKLEDSAMYFCASDLGHQNSPLHFGNGTRLTVT.

This CDR3 is CSVDLGGGEQETQYF. CDR3 nucleotide sequence: TGCAGCGTTGATTTGGGCGGGGGGGAGCAAGAGACCCAGTACTTC. This chain joins TRBV29-1 and TRBJ2-5; 9 bases line up with TRBD2. Germline lookup yields CDR1 SQVTM and CDR2 ANQGSEA. The V gene end was trimmed by 3 bases and the J gene end by 2 bases; junction bases not matched to a gene: 7. The CDR3 consists of 15 residues.

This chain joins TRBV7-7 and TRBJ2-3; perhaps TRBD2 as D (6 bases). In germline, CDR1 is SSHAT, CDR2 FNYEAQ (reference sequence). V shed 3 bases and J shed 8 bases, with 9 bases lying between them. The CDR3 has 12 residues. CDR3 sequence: CASSFEGGTQYF. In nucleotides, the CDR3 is TGTGCCAGCAGCTTCGAGGGAGGTACGCAGTATTTT.

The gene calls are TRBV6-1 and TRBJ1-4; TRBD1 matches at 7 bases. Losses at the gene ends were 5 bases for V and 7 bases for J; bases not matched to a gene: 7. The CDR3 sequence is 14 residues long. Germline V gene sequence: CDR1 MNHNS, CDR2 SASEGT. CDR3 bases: TGTGCCAGCAGTCACAGGGGTCTCGGTGAAAAACTGTTTTTT. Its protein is CASSHRGLGEKLFF.

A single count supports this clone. The CDR3 nucleotides are TGTGCCAGCAGCCAAGCAGGGGTCCGCAATGAGCAGTTCTTC. Translation: CASSQAGVRNEQFF. This chain links TRBV14 with TRBJ2-1, with D perhaps matching TRBD1 (6 bases). Germline CDR1 SGHDN, CDR2 FVKESK. This CDR3 has 14 residues. V shed 1 base and J shed 6 bases, with 10 bases lying between them.

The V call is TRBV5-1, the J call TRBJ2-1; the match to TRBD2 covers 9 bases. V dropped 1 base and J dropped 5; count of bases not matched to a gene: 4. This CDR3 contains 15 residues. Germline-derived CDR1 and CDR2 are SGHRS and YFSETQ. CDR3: CASSLLAGGHNEQFF. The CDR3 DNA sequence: TGCGCCAGCAGCTTGTTGGCGGGAGGGCACAATGAGCAGTTCTTC.

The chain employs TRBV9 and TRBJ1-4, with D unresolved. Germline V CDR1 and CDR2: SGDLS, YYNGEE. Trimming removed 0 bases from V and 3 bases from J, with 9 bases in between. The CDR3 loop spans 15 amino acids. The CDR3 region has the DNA TGTGCCAGCAGCGTAGCGGCGGTAGCTAATGAAAAACTGTTTTTT. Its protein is CASSVAAVANEKLFF.

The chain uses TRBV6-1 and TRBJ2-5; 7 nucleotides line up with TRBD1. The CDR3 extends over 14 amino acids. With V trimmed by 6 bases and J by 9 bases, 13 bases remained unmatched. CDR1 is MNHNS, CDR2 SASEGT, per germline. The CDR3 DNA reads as TGTGCCAGCAGCCCCTTGGGACAGTACGGGGCCCAGTACTTC. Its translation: CASSPLGQYGAQYF.

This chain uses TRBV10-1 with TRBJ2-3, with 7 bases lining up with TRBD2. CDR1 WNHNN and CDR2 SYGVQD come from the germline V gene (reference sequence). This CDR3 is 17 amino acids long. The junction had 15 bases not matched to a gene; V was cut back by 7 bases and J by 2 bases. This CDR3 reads CASTPGLRGELTDTQYF. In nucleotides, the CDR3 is TGCGCCAGCACGCCGGGACTCCGGGGGGAGCTCACAGATACGCAGTATTTT.

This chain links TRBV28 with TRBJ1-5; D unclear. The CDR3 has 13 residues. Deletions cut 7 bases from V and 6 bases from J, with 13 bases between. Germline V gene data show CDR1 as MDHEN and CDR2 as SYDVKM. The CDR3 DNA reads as TGTGCCAGCATTGGCAGACTCGGTCAGCCCCAGCATTTT. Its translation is CASIGRLGQPQHF.

The CDR3 sequence is CAIRPGQGKVEAFF. The CDR3 DNA is TGTGCCATCAGACCGGGACAGGGCAAAGTTGAAGCTTTCTTT. The J gene is TRBJ1-1, the V gene TRBV10-3; 9 bases align to TRBD1. Germline assignment: CDR1 ENHRY and CDR2 SYGVKD. The CDR3 consists of 14 residues. J was trimmed by 7 bases and V by 6 bases; bases with no gene match: 9.

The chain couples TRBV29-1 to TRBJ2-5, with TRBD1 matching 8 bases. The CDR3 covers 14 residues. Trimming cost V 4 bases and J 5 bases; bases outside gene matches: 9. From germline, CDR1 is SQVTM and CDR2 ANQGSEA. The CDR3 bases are TGCAGCGTTGCTGGGACAGGAGTTTCGGAGACCCAGTACTTC. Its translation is CSVAGTGVSETQYF.

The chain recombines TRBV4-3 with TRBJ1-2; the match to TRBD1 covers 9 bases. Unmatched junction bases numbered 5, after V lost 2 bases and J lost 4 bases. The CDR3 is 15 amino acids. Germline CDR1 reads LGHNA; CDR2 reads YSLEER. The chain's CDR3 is CASSQSDRGVYGYTF. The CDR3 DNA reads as TGCGCCAGCAGCCAATCCGACAGGGGGGTCTATGGCTACACCTTC.

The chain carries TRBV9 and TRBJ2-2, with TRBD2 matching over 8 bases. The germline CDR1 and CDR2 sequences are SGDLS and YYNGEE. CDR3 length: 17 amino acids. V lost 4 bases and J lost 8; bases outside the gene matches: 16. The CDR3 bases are TGTGCCAGCAGCACCTGGACTAGCCCTGTAGAGTCGGGGGAGCTGTTTTTT. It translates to CASSTWTSPVESGELFF.

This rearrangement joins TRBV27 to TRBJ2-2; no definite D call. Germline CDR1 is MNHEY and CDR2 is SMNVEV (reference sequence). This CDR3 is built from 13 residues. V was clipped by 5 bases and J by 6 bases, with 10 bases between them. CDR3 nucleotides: TGTGCCAGCAGTCCCAGGCCTGCCGGGGAGCTGTTTTTT. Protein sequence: CASSPRPAGELFF.

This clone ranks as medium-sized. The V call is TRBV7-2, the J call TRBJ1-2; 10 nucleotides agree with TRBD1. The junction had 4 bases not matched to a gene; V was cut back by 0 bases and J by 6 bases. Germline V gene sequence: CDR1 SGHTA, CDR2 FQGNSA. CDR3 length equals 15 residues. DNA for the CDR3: TGTGCCAGCAGCTTAGCTAGCGGGACAGGGGATGGCTACACCTTC. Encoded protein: CASSLASGTGDGYTF.

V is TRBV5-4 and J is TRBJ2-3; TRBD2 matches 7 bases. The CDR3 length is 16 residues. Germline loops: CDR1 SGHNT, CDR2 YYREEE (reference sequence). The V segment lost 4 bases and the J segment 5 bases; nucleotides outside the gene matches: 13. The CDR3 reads CASSTRRAGVQDTQYF. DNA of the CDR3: TGTGCCAGCAGCACCAGGCGGGCGGGGGTGCAAGATACGCAGTATTTT.

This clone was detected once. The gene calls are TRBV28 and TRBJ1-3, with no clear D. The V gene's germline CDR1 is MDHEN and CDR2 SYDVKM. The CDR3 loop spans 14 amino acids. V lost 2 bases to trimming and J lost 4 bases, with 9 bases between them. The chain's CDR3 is CASSLEGRGNTIYF. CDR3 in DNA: TGTGCCAGCAGTTTAGAGGGTAGGGGAAACACCATATATTTT.

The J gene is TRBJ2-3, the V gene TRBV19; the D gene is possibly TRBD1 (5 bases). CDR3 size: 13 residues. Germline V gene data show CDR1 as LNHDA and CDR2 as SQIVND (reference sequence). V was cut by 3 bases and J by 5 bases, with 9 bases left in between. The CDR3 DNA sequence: TGTGCCAGTAGTATTAGCCAGGGAGATACGCAGTATTTT. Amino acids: CASSISQGDTQYF.

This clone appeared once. This CDR3 reads CASSTYRGEDTQYF. CDR3 DNA: TGTGCCAGCAGCACATACAGGGGGGAGGATACGCAGTATTTT. The V call is TRBV7-2, the J call TRBJ2-3, with TRBD1 matching over 8 bases. Trimming cost V 5 bases and J 6 bases; bases outside gene matches: 7. The CDR3 has 14 residues. Germline loops: CDR1 SGHTA, CDR2 FQGNSA.